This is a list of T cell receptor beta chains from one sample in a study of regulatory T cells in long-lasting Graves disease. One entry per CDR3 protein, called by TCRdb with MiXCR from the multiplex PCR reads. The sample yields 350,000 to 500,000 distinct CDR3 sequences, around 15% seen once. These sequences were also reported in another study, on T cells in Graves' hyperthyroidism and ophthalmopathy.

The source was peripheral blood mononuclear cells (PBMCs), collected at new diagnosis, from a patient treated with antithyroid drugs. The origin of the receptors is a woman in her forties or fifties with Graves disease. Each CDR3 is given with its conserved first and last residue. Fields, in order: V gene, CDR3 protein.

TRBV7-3	CASSSSPNTEAFF
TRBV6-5	CASSYSSGLVYNEQFF
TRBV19	CASNHRENNEQFF
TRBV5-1	CASTLGEGNSPLHF
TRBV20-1	CSARDGGERHNEQFF
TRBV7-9	CASSLVYAGGAFEQFF
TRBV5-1	CASSPDLALDTQYF
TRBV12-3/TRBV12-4	CASSRESGTRYNEQFF
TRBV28	CASASAGEGADTQYF
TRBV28	CASYSPSAGRPGGYTF
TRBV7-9	CASSRLRGLSSTDTQYF
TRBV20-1	CSATSWTSPNTGELFF
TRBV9	CASSVEGLTGELFF
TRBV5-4	CASSFGQGQETQYF
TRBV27	CASTKGAPSGINVWYNEQFF
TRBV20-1	CSAPVLAGGGDTQYF
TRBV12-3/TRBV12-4	CASSLSAATDTQYF
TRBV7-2	CASSRYRVTEAFF
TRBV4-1	CASSQDSLGTDTQYF
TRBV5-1	CASSLAGRGVEKLFF
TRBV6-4	CASSDLAGNTGELFF
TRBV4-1	CASSYPRTSGNSYEQYF
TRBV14	CASGPTQETQYF
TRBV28	CASSLQPGTSGSIGDTQYF
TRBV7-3	CASSLLEGAPYNEQFF
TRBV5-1	CASSLKLAGEIQYF
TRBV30	CAWMWANVLTF
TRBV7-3	CASSLTRDRGQETQYF
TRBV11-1	CASSLRGGTGSNTEAFF
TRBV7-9	CASSSDYPNTEAFF
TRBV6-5	CASSYGQGNTEAFF
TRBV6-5	CASSYGPYNEQFF
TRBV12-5	CASGFDPQGVNEQFF
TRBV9	CASSVAVGPYGYTF
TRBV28	CASTSGTGVNEQYF
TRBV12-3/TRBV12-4	CASSFGQGAFTEAFF
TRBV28	CASSLIGGFLYGYTF
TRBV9	CASSVGAAGVMNEQFF
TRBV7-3	CASSLTGTVQETQYF
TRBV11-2	CASSWRGPGLALF
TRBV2	CASCRGELYEQYF
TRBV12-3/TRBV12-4	CASSSPLGPGYGYTF
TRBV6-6	CASSYSLAYDTQYF
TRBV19	CASSPTASTSYEQYF
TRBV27	CASSLYRRPDVISNQPQHF
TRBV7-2	CASSLIDISGAEQYF
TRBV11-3	CASSQTVKETQYF
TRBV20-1	CSANHLLKDRRYEQYF
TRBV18	CASSLTEREKETQYF
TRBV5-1	CASRGSQGYNEQFF
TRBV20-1	CSARVTSGRRSYNEQFF
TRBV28	CASSPLGDRVTEQYF